This TCR beta chain is from a study of blood T cell repertoires in COVID-19. As for the study in general: There were acute and convalescent COVID-19 samples, and they came from the United States, Italy and Spain. PBMCs, B-cell-depleted T cells, or T cells were the source of the cDNA or gDNA that made up the material.

The CDR3 loop spans 14 amino acids. V trimming: 4 bases; J trimming: 4 bases; junction bases outside the gene matches: 5. Germline loops: CDR1 KGHSH, CDR2 LQKENI. Original methodology: Cell counts per sample came from amplifying reference gene primers. The protocol was immunoSEQ multiplex PCR, while the TCRdb copy is restricted to in-frame clones and leaves out a portion. D and trimming come from the DNA, and the V and J calls and clone size come from that table. The table shows fewer than 250,000 clones, with approximately 80% occurring only once. Sequencing was carried out using peripheral blood. The chain combines TRBV18 with TRBJ2-5; 8 bases fit TRBD1. This TCR was sampled from an older woman with acute or convalescent COVID-19. The CDR3 here is CASSLGQGGETQYF. The DNA of the CDR3 is TGTGCCAGCTCACTTGGACAGGGCGGAGAGACCCAGTACTTC. Together with reference TRBV18 and TRBJ2-5, the CDR3 gives the full variable domain: NAGVMQNPRHLVRRRGQEARLRCSPMKGHSHVYWYRQLPEEGLKFMVYLQKENIIDESGMPKERFSAEFPKEGPSILRIQQVVRGDSAAYFCASSLGQGGETQYFGPGTRLLVL.